This entry lists 24 T cell receptor beta chains sequenced from one sample in a study of blood T cell repertoires in COVID-19. Sequencing was performed with immunoSEQ multiplex PCR; in TCRdb, only in-frame clones are kept and a portion is missing. Among 150,000 to 200,000 clones, 70% to 80% were seen once, and the ten largest hold 17%. The sample was PBMCs or T cells enriched from blood (not recorded which). These receptors all come from a woman aged 45 to 65 who had recovered from COVID-19.

J is TRBJ2-1 and V is TRBV2; possibly TRBD2 for D (5 bases). Germline V gives CDR1 SNHLY, CDR2 FYNNEI. This CDR3 has 15 residues. V gave up 3 bases and J gave up 4 bases, with 13 bases separating them. CDR3 region: CASSDPQRIYNEQFF. The CDR3 DNA follows: TGTGCCAGCAGTGATCCCCAGCGGATTTACAATGAGCAGTTCTTC.

The genes are TRBV11-1 and TRBJ1-2; D is undetermined. Looked up from germline, CDR1 is SGHAT and CDR2 is FQDESV (reference sequence). The CDR3 is made up of 13 amino acids. With 5 bases removed from V and 5 bases from J, the gap between germline ends came to 12 bases. DNA for the CDR3: TGTGCCAGCAGCAGGACTCAAAATTATGGCTACACCTTC. It is translated as CASSRTQNYGYTF.

V gene TRBV5-1 combines with J gene TRBJ2-2; possibly TRBD2 for D (5 bases). Germline V gene sequence: CDR1 SGHRS, CDR2 YFSETQ. The V end was cut by 7 bases, the J end by 10 bases, with 17 bases between. This CDR3 has 13 residues. The CDR3 region is CASGRPGKSELFF. For the CDR3, the DNA is TGCGCCAGCGGCCGGCCCGGGAAATCGGAGCTGTTTTTT. The entire variable domain, with the rest obtained from reference TRBV5-1 and TRBJ2-2, is as follows: KAGVTQTPRYLIKTRGQQVTLSCSPISGHRSVSWYQQTPGQGLQFLFEYFSETQRNKGNFPGRFSGRQFSNSRSEMNVSTLELGDSALYLCASGRPGKSELFFGEGSRLTVL.

The genes are TRBV15 and TRBJ2-3, with a possible D match to TRBD2 (6 bases). CDR1 is LNHNV, CDR2 YYDKDF, per germline (reference sequence). This CDR3 has 13 amino acids. Trimming stripped 11 bases from V and 1 base from J, with 13 bases between. Here the CDR3 reads CAVGGGGTDTQYF. In DNA, the CDR3 is TGTGCCGTGGGGGGAGGTGGCACAGATACGCAGTATTTT.

The V gene is TRBV7-6, the J gene TRBJ2-5; tentative D call: TRBD1 (6 bases). The length of the CDR3 is 17 residues. The V end was cut by 5 bases, the J end by 1 base, with 20 bases between. The germline gives CDR1 SGHVS, CDR2 FNYEAQ. The CDR3 DNA is TGTGCCAGCAGCCTCGCAGGAAGGGGGAGTGGCCAAGAGACCCAGTACTTC. Amino acid sequence: CASSLAGRGSGQETQYF.

The chain couples TRBV28 to TRBJ1-6; D is possibly TRBD1 (5 bases). CDR1 is MDHEN, CDR2 SYDVKM, per germline. CDR3 length equals 13 residues. Deletions cut 7 bases from V and 7 bases from J, with 11 bases between. CDR3 in amino acids: CASTFPGNSPLHF. Written as DNA, the CDR3 is TGTGCCAGCACTTTCCCAGGGAATTCACCCCTCCACTTT.

The V and J genes are TRBV6-2 or TRBV6-3 and TRBJ2-1; 9 positions agree with TRBD2. The germline V gene has CDR1 MNHEY and CDR2 SVGEGT. This CDR3 comprises 15 residues. J was trimmed by 10 bases and V by 2 bases; bases with no gene match: 9. The CDR3 sequence is CASSYRPSAGGEQFF. CDR3 DNA: TGTGCCAGCAGTTACCGACCTTCCGCGGGAGGGGAGCAGTTCTTC.

In its sample, this clone was seen a few times. A much bigger clone sits one base away, suggesting this may be a read error. The same CDR3 is also encoded by other DNA sequences in this sample. The chain is built from TRBV30 and TRBJ2-2; 9 nucleotides match TRBD2. J gave up 2 bases and V 3 bases, and 1 base lay outside the gene matches. Germline V gene sequence: CDR1 GTSNPN, CDR2 SVGIG (reference sequence). This CDR3 region has 14 residues. The CDR3 protein is CAWRTSGNTGELFF. The CDR3 nucleotides are TGTGCCTGGAGGACTAGCGGAAACACCGGGGAGCTGTTTTTT.

The chain uses TRBV29-1 and TRBJ2-1; perhaps TRBD2 as D (5 bases). In germline, CDR1 is SQVTM, CDR2 ANQGSEA. The CDR3 extends over 13 amino acids. Between the trimmed V and J ends, which lost 6 bases and 0 bases, there was a span of 9 bases. This chain's CDR3 is CSVRAISYNEQFF. CDR3 DNA: TGCAGCGTGAGGGCGATCTCCTACAATGAGCAGTTCTTC.

V gene TRBV30 combines with J gene TRBJ1-4, with D maybe TRBD1 (5 bases). The CDR3 length is 13 residues. V lost 4 bases and J lost 8, with 14 bases in between. CDR1 and CDR2 (germline): GTSNPN, SVGIG (reference sequence). The CDR3 coding sequence is TGTGCCTGGACCGGGGGGGTTGGGGAAAAACTGTTTTTT. It is translated as CAWTGGVGEKLFF.

V is TRBV18 and J is TRBJ1-1; no reliable D call. The CDR3 contains 13 residues. Trimming removed 5 bases at V and 8 bases at J, with 15 bases between. CDR1 is KGHSH, CDR2 LQKENI, per germline. DNA for the CDR3: TGTGCCAGCTCATCGGAGGGATCCGTCGAAGCTTTCTTT. It yields the protein CASSSEGSVEAFF.

The V gene is TRBV7-9, the J gene TRBJ1-4, with 8 bases lining up with TRBD1. The CDR3 consists of 16 residues. V was clipped by 1 base and J by 5 bases; unmatched bases: 6. Germline CDR1 reads SEHNR; CDR2 reads FQNEAQ (reference sequence). This CDR3 reads CASSLGATGVNEKLFF. CDR3 nucleotide sequence: TGTGCCAGCAGCTTAGGAGCGACAGGGGTAAATGAAAAACTGTTTTTT.

V gene TRBV6-2 or TRBV6-3 combines with J gene TRBJ2-5, with TRBD2 as a possible D gene (7 bases). Germline V CDR1 and CDR2: MNHEY, SVGEGT. The CDR3 loop spans 13 amino acids. V was clipped by 5 bases and J by 6 bases, with 13 bases between them. The CDR3 nucleotides read TGTGCCAGCAGTGGGGGGGGGCGAAAGACCCAGTACTTC. Residues: CASSGGGRKTQYF.

V is TRBV7-2 and J is TRBJ1-2, with TRBD1 matching over 7 bases. J was trimmed by 8 bases and V by 2 bases; bases with no gene match: 8. This CDR3 spans 14 amino acids. Germline assignment: CDR1 SGHTA and CDR2 FQGNSA. The chain's CDR3 is CASSLSTGQRGYTF. CDR3 in DNA: TGTGCCAGCAGCTTATCGACAGGGCAAAGGGGCTACACCTTC.

The V gene is TRBV4-3, the J gene TRBJ2-5; 7 bases fit TRBD2. Germline V gives CDR1 LGHNA, CDR2 YSLEER. V was pared by 4 bases and J by 2 bases, with 7 bases of the junction left unmatched. CDR3 length equals 15 residues. CDR3 sequence reads: CASSLGGSGQETQYF. The CDR3 DNA reads as TGCGCCAGCAGCCTGGGCGGGAGTGGGCAAGAGACCCAGTACTTC.

This clone was detected only a few times. The CDR3 sequence is CASSFGLAGGADEQFF. The CDR3 coding sequence is TGTGCCAGCAGCTTCGGCCTGGCGGGAGGTGCGGATGAGCAGTTCTTC. The chain is built from TRBV7-9 and TRBJ2-1, with 8 bases lining up with TRBD2. Germline assignment: CDR1 SEHNR and CDR2 FQNEAQ (reference sequence). The CDR3 is 16 amino acids. V lost 3 bases to trimming and J lost 8 bases; unmatched junction nucleotides: 12.

The J gene is TRBJ2-3, the V gene TRBV20-1; no clear D. CDR3 length: 14 residues. V was cut by 3 bases and J by 4 bases, with 14 bases left in between. CDR1 DFQATT and CDR2 SNEGSKA come from the germline V gene (reference sequence). This CDR3 is CSASRNQQADTQYF. The CDR3 DNA reads as TGCAGTGCTAGTAGGAACCAGCAGGCAGATACGCAGTATTTT.

The CDR3 DNA reads as TGCGCCAGCAGCTTGGAAGCAGGCTCCTATAATTCACCCCTCCACTTT. The encoded protein is CASSLEAGSYNSPLHF. This chain uses TRBV5-1 with TRBJ1-6; D is uncertain. Germline V gene sequence: CDR1 SGHRS, CDR2 YFSETQ. CDR3 length equals 16 residues. V was shortened by 0 bases and J by 0 bases, with 7 bases between the two germline ends.

The rearrangement links TRBV19 to TRBJ1-1; D gene uncertain. The CDR3 runs to 16 residues. The germline CDR1 and CDR2 sequences are LNHDA and SQIVND (reference sequence). V was clipped by 6 bases and J by 5 bases, with 22 bases between them. The CDR3 DNA follows: TGTGCCAGTAGCCCTCCGACCCTTCTAAGAGGAACTGAAGCTTTCTTT. Translation gives CASSPPTLLRGTEAFF.

This chain uses TRBV7-9 with TRBJ1-4, with D maybe TRBD1 (5 bases). Germline V gene sequence: CDR1 SEHNR, CDR2 FQNEAQ (reference sequence). The ends were cut back, 5 bases at V and 7 bases at J, with 14 bases in the middle. The CDR3 is 14 amino acids. The CDR3 nucleotides are TGTGCCAGCAGCCGGAGTGACAGAAGTGAAAAACTGTTTTTT. This codes for CASSRSDRSEKLFF.

A single count supports this clone. The chain is built from TRBV27 and TRBJ2-1, with TRBD1 identical over 7 bases. The junction had 15 bases not matched to a gene; V was cut back by 8 bases and J by 2 bases. Germline values: CDR1 MNHEY, CDR2 SMNVEV (reference sequence). This CDR3 is 17 amino acids long. The CDR3 spells CASRRGGPDNPYNEQFF. DNA for the CDR3: TGTGCCAGCCGTCGAGGGGGCCCAGATAACCCCTACAATGAGCAGTTCTTC.

The chain employs TRBV9 and TRBJ1-4; tentatively, D is TRBD1 (6 bases). Germline CDR1 SGDLS, CDR2 YYNGEE. Trimming left V 4 bases short and J 7 bases short, with 14 bases between. CDR3 length: 14 amino acids. CDR3 sequence (DNA): TGTGCCAGCAGCATACAGGGTACCGGTGAAAAACTGTTTTTT. This translates into CASSIQGTGEKLFF.

This clone came up a few times. The V and J genes are TRBV24-1 and TRBJ2-1; TRBD1 matches at 9 bases. Germline CDR1 is KGHDR and CDR2 is SFDVKD. J was trimmed by 5 bases and V by 10 bases; bases with no gene match: 5. The CDR3 has 13 amino acids. The CDR3 DNA follows: TGTGCCACGAGGGACAGGGCGGACAATGAGCAGTTCTTC. It is translated as CATRDRADNEQFF.

The genes are TRBV5-5 and TRBJ1-5; 7 bases are shared with TRBD1. The CDR3 totals 15 residues. CDR1 SGHKS and CDR2 YYEKEE come from the germline V gene (reference sequence). Trimming removed 4 bases from V and 3 bases from J; junction bases left unmatched: 7. CDR3 nucleotide sequence: TGTGCCAGCAGCCGGGGGACAGAGAACAATCAGCCCCAGCATTTT. Amino acids: CASSRGTENNQPQHF.